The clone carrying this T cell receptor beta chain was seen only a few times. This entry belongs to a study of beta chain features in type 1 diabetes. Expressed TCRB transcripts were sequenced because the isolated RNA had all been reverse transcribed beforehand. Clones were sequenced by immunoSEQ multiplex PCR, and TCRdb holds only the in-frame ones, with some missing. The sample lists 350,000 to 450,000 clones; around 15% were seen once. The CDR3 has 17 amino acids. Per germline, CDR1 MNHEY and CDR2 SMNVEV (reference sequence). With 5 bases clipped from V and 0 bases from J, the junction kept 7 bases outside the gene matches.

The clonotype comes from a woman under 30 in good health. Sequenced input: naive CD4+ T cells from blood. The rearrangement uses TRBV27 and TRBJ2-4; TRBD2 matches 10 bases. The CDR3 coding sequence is TGTGCCAGCAGTGCGGTACTAGCGGGGCTAGCCAAAAACATTCAGTACTTC. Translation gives CASSAVLAGLAKNIQYF.